This T cell receptor (beta chain) was obtained from a study of PD-1 blockade in mismatch repair-deficient tumors (dated by TCRdb to about 2017). About the investigation overall: Between late 2013 and late 2016, 75 to 95 consecutive patients with some twelve mismatch repair-deficient cancer types, all previously treated and progressing, were enrolled in the trial. Tumor-associated T cell clones in the peripheral blood of patients responding to PD-1 blockade were tracked using deep sequencing of TCR CDR3 regions. Overall study outcomes, separate from this receptor: Tumor-resident clones, often undetectable in blood before treatment, expanded rapidly after pembrolizumab and then contracted, generally before radiologic responses.

A note on this clone: Its antigen is not yet known. The sample holds no much larger clone one base away, and base qualities are not on file.

Mismatch repair deficiency in every enrolled patient was established by polymerase chain reaction or immunohistochemistry. TCR sequencing was performed for a few patients who responded to pembrolizumab therapy. The phase II trial prospectively tested pembrolizumab PD-1 blockade in advanced mismatch repair-deficient cancers regardless of tissue of origin. Serial peripheral blood T cell samples were collected before and at multiple times after starting PD-1 blockade. Blood sampling times were expressed in weeks after the first pembrolizumab dose. The library was made by the immunoSEQ multiplex PCR assay. TCRdb took this table from immuneACCESS and kept in-frame rearrangements with V and J called. Such tables lack part of the clones; where checked against another copy, unresolved V genes explain under half of the gap, and the rest is unexplained. The sample table holds more than 50,000 clones, of which about 91% were seen once. The leading ten clones occupy around 14% of the sample.

V loses 1 base, J loses 4 bases, and the germline ends lie 11 bases apart. Per the germline V gene (reference sequence), SEHNR is the CDR1 and FQNEAQ is the CDR2. The CDR3 has 15 amino acids, counting the end cysteine and phenylalanine. Solely the CDR3 DNA is kept, with 45 bases framed from the first base. This clonotype was sampled from an adult with mismatch repair-deficient cancer. This specimen was peripheral blood, taken 52 weeks after starting pembrolizumab. The sequence links TRBV7-9 to TRBJ1-3; TRBD1 is a weak D gene call, 5 bases matching. The CDR3 has the sequence CASSLERGRGNTIYF. The nucleotide sequence is TGTGCCAGCAGCTTAGAAAGGGGCCGGGGAAACACCATATATTTT.